This is a list of T cell receptor beta chains from one sample in a study of vaccination effects on CD4 cells after COVID-19. The data were produced by immunoSEQ multiplex PCR, yet TCRdb's version contains in-frame clones alone and is incomplete. Of 20,000 to 25,000 clones in the sample, approximately 72% were seen once. No antigen has been assigned to these receptors. Sequenced here: CD4+ T cells from PBMCs cultured with HCoV-NL63 spike peptides, sampled before COVID-19 vaccination. The source of these receptors is a human donor who received a COVID-19 vaccine. CDR3s leave out the opening cysteine and the closing phenylalanine or tryptophan. Fields, in order: V gene, J gene, D gene, CDR3 protein. D genes are given only for firm matches.

v_gene: TRBV5-6; j_gene: TRBJ2-7; d_gene: -; CDR3aa: ASSLISVDEQY
v_gene: TRBV19; j_gene: TRBJ2-7; d_gene: -; CDR3aa: ASSDGTNLYEQY
v_gene: TRBV4-1; j_gene: TRBJ2-3; d_gene: TRBD2; CDR3aa: ASSSRWSGGTDTQY
v_gene: TRBV5-6; j_gene: TRBJ2-7; d_gene: -; CDR3aa: ASSPSLDQVYEQY
v_gene: TRBV6-2/TRBV6-3; j_gene: TRBJ2-2; d_gene: TRBD2; CDR3aa: ASSTGTSGRRELF
v_gene: TRBV6-5; j_gene: TRBJ1-2; d_gene: TRBD1; CDR3aa: ATGQGDYGYT
v_gene: TRBV18; j_gene: TRBJ2-7; d_gene: TRBD2; CDR3aa: ASSGAGGIQSSYEQY
v_gene: TRBV5-1; j_gene: TRBJ1-3; d_gene: -; CDR3aa: VSSLASRFSGNTIY
v_gene: TRBV7-8; j_gene: TRBJ2-4; d_gene: TRBD1; CDR3aa: ASSLGGQGNIQY
v_gene: TRBV5-6; j_gene: TRBJ1-2; d_gene: TRBD1; CDR3aa: ASSLLTGTGEGYT
v_gene: TRBV9; j_gene: TRBJ2-2; d_gene: -; CDR3aa: ASSVATSTGELF
v_gene: TRBV6-5; j_gene: TRBJ2-7; d_gene: TRBD1; CDR3aa: ASIADRVIPYEQY
v_gene: TRBV29-1; j_gene: TRBJ2-7; d_gene: TRBD2; CDR3aa: SVEWQGLAAGEQY
v_gene: TRBV18; j_gene: TRBJ1-2; d_gene: -; CDR3aa: ASSPNGGHSGYT
v_gene: TRBV5-1; j_gene: TRBJ2-7; d_gene: -; CDR3aa: ASSFSNNYEQY